The 5 T cell receptor beta chains in this list originate from one sample, sequenced in a study of T cells after yellow fever vaccination. TCRdb re-analysed the 5' RACE reads in MiXCR, keeping a single row per CDR3 protein. Here the sample spans some 320,000 distinct CDR3 sequences, 3.5% to 5% being singletons. The specimen was PBMCs, collected 15 days after the yellow fever booster vaccination. Every receptor here comes from a man between 18 and 29 years old who received the YFV17D yellow fever vaccine.

The chain recombines TRBV28 with TRBJ2-1, with TRBD1 identical over 11 bases. The CDR3 sequence is 14 residues long. V shed 3 bases, J shed 6 bases, and the junction held 1 base outside the gene matches. Germline lookup yields CDR1 MDHEN and CDR2 SYDVKM. The CDR3 DNA reads as TGTGCCAGCAGTTTCGGGACAGGGGGCAATGAGCAGTTCTTC. Its translation is CASSFGTGGNEQFF.

This chain connects TRBV12-3 or TRBV12-4 to TRBJ1-3; the D is unclear. The germline V and J ends were trimmed by 6 bases and 5 bases, with 5 bases remaining between them. CDR3 size: 11 residues. The CDR3 reads CASSPRNTIYF. CDR3 coding DNA: TGTGCCAGCAGCCCACGAAACACCATATATTTT.

By proportion, this clonotype is medium-sized. The chain combines TRBV12-3 or TRBV12-4 with TRBJ1-2; no clear D gene. CDR3 length: 15 amino acids. V was pared by 2 bases and J by 0 bases, with 10 bases between. The CDR3 bases are TGTGCCAGCAGTTTAATCTCCCTAGCTAACTATGGCTACACCTTC. It codes for CASSLISLANYGYTF.

This clonotype was recorded a few times. The chain uses TRBV7-2 and TRBJ2-5; either TRBD1 or TRBD2 may fit D (5 bases each). Trimming pared 8 bases from V and 1 base from J, leaving 5 bases between. The CDR3 contains 11 residues. Germline CDR1 is SGHTA and CDR2 is FQGNSA. CDR3 sequence (DNA): TGTGCCAGCGGGGGCCAAGAGACCCAGTACTTC. It yields the protein CASGGQETQYF.

This chain connects TRBV6-2 or TRBV6-3 to TRBJ1-2, with unresolved D. This CDR3 spans 14 amino acids. V gave up 5 bases and J gave up 2 bases, with 12 bases separating them. Germline V gene sequence: CDR1 MNHEY, CDR2 SVGEGT. The CDR3 nucleotides are TGTGCCAGCAGTACGACACTTTCAAACTATGGCTACACCTTC. This codes for CASSTTLSNYGYTF.